This entry concerns a single T cell receptor beta chain. Sequenced by immunoSEQ multiplex PCR; TCRdb stores in-frame clones only, minus some. The data hold fewer than 200,000 clones, with about 86% observed a single time. These data come from a study of blood T cell repertoires in COVID-19. Overall study context: Nucleic acid was either cDNA or gDNA, and it came from T cells, B-cell-depleted T cells, or PBMCs.

This TCR was sampled from a woman in her seventies who had recovered from COVID-19. The sequenced sample consisted of peripheral blood.

CDR3 in amino acids: CASSPRTASYEQYF. The CDR3 DNA is TGTGCCAGCAGCCCCCGGACAGCTTCCTACGAGCAGTACTTC. The chain employs TRBV25-1 and TRBJ2-7; D might be TRBD1 (6 bases). The CDR3 loop spans 14 amino acids. Trimming shortened V by 6 bases and J by 1 base, and 13 bases separated the two germline ends. Germline V gives CDR1 MGHDK, CDR2 SYGVNS.